These 23 T cell receptor beta chains were sequenced from one sample in a study of T-cell memory formation after mild COVID-19. One entry per CDR3 protein, called by TCRdb with MiXCR from the 5' RACE reads. The table shows more than 250,000 distinct CDR3 sequences, with about 20% occurring only once. The specimen was PBMCs or a T cell subset sorted from them (not recorded which). These receptors were obtained from a man younger than 35 who had mild COVID-19 (a few samples of this study predate the infection). Cell type and time point are not known.

There are a few counts of this clonotype. This chain joins TRBV7-6 and TRBJ1-1, with D hard to call. V was pared by 5 bases and J by 6 bases, with 7 bases between. In germline, CDR1 is SGHVS, CDR2 FNYEAQ. The CDR3 spans 11 residues. The CDR3 DNA is TGTGCCAGCAGCGACGGGCCTGAAGCTTTCTTT. Amino acid sequence: CASSDGPEAFF.

V and J are TRBV7-8 and TRBJ1-3; 10 bases align to TRBD1. Germline-derived CDR1 and CDR2 are SGHVS and FQNEAQ. CDR3 length equals 18 residues. V trimming: 8 bases; J trimming: 1 base; junction bases outside the gene matches: 14. The CDR3 DNA is TGTGCCAGCCGCATTTCCGGGACAGGGGTAGGGTCTGGAAACACCATATATTTT. Translated: CASRISGTGVGSGNTIYF.

This clonotype came up many times. The chain uses TRBV4-3 and TRBJ2-5, with 8 bases matching TRBD1. The CDR3 spans 14 residues. CDR1 is LGHNA and CDR2 is YSLEER in the germline V gene. V shed 6 bases, J shed 4 bases, and the junction held 7 bases outside the gene matches. CDR3 coding DNA: TGCGCCAGCAGTTGGACAGGGATAGGAGAGACCCAGTACTTC. This sequence encodes CASSWTGIGETQYF.

This clonotype was seen a handful of times. J is TRBJ1-2 and V is TRBV5-4; D gene uncertain. CDR1 is SGHNT, CDR2 YYREEE, per germline (reference sequence). V lost 0 bases to trimming and J lost 4 bases, with 7 bases between them. The CDR3 has 13 amino acids. This CDR3 reads CASSLEASYGYTF. In nucleotides, the CDR3 is TGTGCCAGCAGCTTGGAGGCGAGCTATGGCTACACCTTC.

The V and J genes are TRBV12-3 or TRBV12-4 and TRBJ2-7; D gene uncertain. Deletions cut 1 base from V and 3 bases from J, with 7 bases between. This CDR3 is built from 13 residues. The CDR3, as DNA: TGTGCCAGCAGTTTAGGGAGAGTCTACGAGCAGTACGTC. Its translation is CASSLGRVYEQYV.

This clonotype occurred many times. The chain combines TRBV7-2 with TRBJ1-1; D might be TRBD1 (5 bases). The germline CDR1 and CDR2 sequences are SGHTA and FQGNSA. CDR3 size: 14 residues. The germline V and J ends were trimmed by 5 bases and 0 bases, with 10 bases remaining between them. CDR3 nucleotide sequence: TGTGCCAGCAGCCGCGGGGGGATGAACACTGAAGCTTTCTTT. It encodes CASSRGGMNTEAFF.

Ten or more counts support this clonotype. V gene TRBV12-3 or TRBV12-4 combines with J gene TRBJ1-5; D remains ambiguous. Trimming took 4 bases from V and 6 from J, leaving 7 bases between them. CDR3 length equals 12 residues. Here the CDR3 reads CASSSGFQPQHF. The CDR3 DNA follows: TGTGCCAGCAGTTCCGGATTTCAGCCCCAGCATTTT.

A few counts support this clonotype. The chain couples TRBV12-3 or TRBV12-4 to TRBJ2-2; the match to TRBD2 covers 14 bases. J was trimmed by 5 bases and V by 7 bases; bases with no gene match: 9. The CDR3 extends over 17 amino acids. Here the CDR3 reads CASNFRGLAGATGELFF. The CDR3 DNA sequence: TGTGCCAGCAATTTCCGGGGACTAGCGGGGGCGACCGGGGAGCTGTTTTTT.

The gene calls are TRBV5-1 and TRBJ2-7; D remains unclear. The CDR3 sequence is 15 residues long. The germline V and J ends were trimmed by 5 bases and 1 base, with 16 bases remaining between them. Germline CDR1 reads SGHRS; CDR2 reads YFSETQ. The CDR3 sequence: CASSPAQGGSYEQYF. CDR3 nucleotides: TGCGCCAGCAGTCCCGCTCAAGGTGGTTCCTACGAGCAGTACTTC.

This chain links TRBV12-3 or TRBV12-4 with TRBJ1-1, with a weak D call TRBD1 (6 bases). This CDR3 spans 12 amino acids. Trimming took 5 bases from V and 10 from J, leaving 14 bases between them. This CDR3 reads CASSTGALVAFF. The DNA for the CDR3 is TGTGCCAGCAGTACGGGGGCACTAGTAGCTTTCTTT.

This clonotype came up a few times. This sequence joins TRBV2 and TRBJ2-3, with a possible D match to TRBD1 (6 bases). CDR1 is SNHLY, CDR2 FYNNEI, per germline. The CDR3 runs 15 residues. Trimming removed 11 bases at V and 1 base at J, with 19 bases between. CDR3 DNA sequence: TGTGCCGACAGGATGGGGAGTGTTGGCACAGATACGCAGTATTTT. Translated: CADRMGSVGTDTQYF.

This clonotype was seen at least ten times. The rearrangement links TRBV6-6 to TRBJ2-1; 11 bases match TRBD2. This CDR3 region has 17 residues. Trimming at V came to 4 bases and at J to 7 bases, leaving 12 bases not matched to a gene. The V gene's germline CDR1 is MNHNY and CDR2 SVGAGI (reference sequence). The CDR3 sequence: CASSSPPTSGALNEQFF. In nucleotides, the CDR3 is TGTGCCAGCAGTTCCCCTCCGACTAGCGGGGCCCTTAATGAGCAGTTCTTC.

With regard to this clonotype: One junction end disagrees with the germline gene, perhaps due to a read error. The V gene is TRBV5-1, the J gene TRBJ2-3, with TRBD1 identical over 9 bases. The CDR3 is 16 amino acids. The germline gives CDR1 SGHRS, CDR2 YFSETQ. CDR3 coding DNA: TGCGCCAGCAACCAGAGGACAGGGGCGAACACAGATACACAGTATTTT. Its protein is CASNQRTGANTDTQYF.

The chain has TRBV6-6 and TRBJ1-1; D is uncertain. Germline V CDR1 and CDR2: MNHNY, SVGAGI (reference sequence). With 7 bases removed from V and 7 bases from J, the gap between germline ends came to 10 bases. CDR3 length: 11 residues. In nucleotides, the CDR3 is TGTGCCAGCAATTATCACTATGAAGCTTTCTTT. It encodes CASNYHYEAFF.

This clonotype was counted only a few times. As DNA, the CDR3 is TGTGCCAGCAGCCGCCGGGACAGGGACACTGAAGCTTTCTTT. It specifies CASSRRDRDTEAFF. The chain carries TRBV7-9 and TRBJ1-1; 9 positions agree with TRBD1. V trimming: 5 bases; J trimming: 3 bases; junction bases outside the gene matches: 4. The CDR3 is 14 amino acids. Germline V lookup: CDR1 SEHNR, CDR2 FQNEAQ (reference sequence).

V and J are TRBV4-3 and TRBJ1-1; D possibly corresponds to TRBD1 (5 bases). The CDR3 consists of 16 residues. Germline CDR1 reads LGHNA; CDR2 reads YSLEER. V lost 0 bases and J lost 7, with 18 bases in between. The CDR3 region has the DNA TGCGCCAGCAGCCAAGATGGCCCCGGGGGAGTCGGTGAAGCTTTCTTT. Protein product: CASSQDGPGGVGEAFF.

This clonotype has only a few counts. V and J are TRBV2 and TRBJ2-5; D remains unclear. Germline lookup yields CDR1 SNHLY and CDR2 FYNNEI. This CDR3 is built from 12 residues. V lost 2 bases, J lost 4 bases, and 5 bases lay in between. The CDR3 DNA is TGTGCCAGCAGTGAACAGCGAGAGACCCAGTACTTC. It is translated as CASSEQRETQYF.

This clonotype was seen more than once but under ten times. The chain couples TRBV7-9 to TRBJ2-1; tentatively, D is TRBD1 (5 bases). Germline CDR1 reads SEHNR; CDR2 reads FQNEAQ (reference sequence). This CDR3 comprises 11 residues. V was trimmed by 5 bases and J by 14 bases, leaving 13 bases between them. The CDR3 sequence: CASSAGPREFF. DNA for the CDR3: TGTGCCAGCAGCGCCGGCCCCAGGGAGTTCTTC.

This chain links TRBV7-9 with TRBJ1-1; TRBD1 is a possible D gene (5 bases). The ends were cut back, 5 bases at V and 1 base at J, with 14 bases in the middle. Germline V gives CDR1 SEHNR, CDR2 FQNEAQ (reference sequence). The CDR3 runs to 15 residues. The CDR3 reads CASSQPTGPNTEAFF. CDR3 in DNA: TGTGCCAGCAGCCAACCAACGGGGCCGAACACTGAAGCTTTCTTT.

The V gene is TRBV7-2, the J gene TRBJ1-2, with D tentatively TRBD1 (6 bases). CDR1 is SGHTA and CDR2 is FQGNSA in the germline V gene. The V and J ends lost 5 bases and 4 bases respectively, with 17 bases between them. The CDR3 consists of 15 residues. In DNA, the CDR3 is TGTGCCAGCAGCCCCGGGGGCCTGGGGACCTATGGCTACACCTTC. Translation: CASSPGGLGTYGYTF.

This chain links TRBV3-1 with TRBJ2-2, with TRBD1 matching 9 bases. V was clipped by 4 bases and J by 5 bases; unmatched bases: 8. The CDR3 is made up of 16 amino acids. The germline gives CDR1 LGHDT, CDR2 YNNKEL (reference sequence). CDR3 in amino acids: CASSLRDRESTGELFF. The CDR3 DNA reads TGTGCCAGCAGCCTCCGGGACAGGGAAAGTACCGGGGAGCTGTTTTTT.

The genes are TRBV5-5 and TRBJ2-5, with 11 nucleotides matching TRBD2. CDR3 size: 18 residues. V shed 3 bases, J shed 0 bases, and the junction held 10 bases outside the gene matches. Germline V gene sequence: CDR1 SGHKS, CDR2 YYEKEE (reference sequence). This chain's CDR3 is CASSSVRLAGTYQETQYF. The CDR3 DNA sequence: TGTGCCAGCAGCTCCGTGAGACTAGCGGGGACGTACCAAGAGACCCAGTACTTC.

The chain employs TRBV2 and TRBJ1-5, with 7 bases aligning to TRBD1. The CDR3 contains 13 residues. J was trimmed by 5 bases and V by 8 bases; bases with no gene match: 6. Looked up from germline, CDR1 is SNHLY and CDR2 is FYNNEI. The CDR3 sequence is CASLTGLDQPQHF. The CDR3 coding sequence is TGTGCCAGCCTGACAGGGTTGGATCAGCCCCAGCATTTT.